Listed below are T cell receptor beta chains from one sample, sequenced in a study of blood T cell repertoires in COVID-19. The table came from immunoSEQ multiplex PCR; TCRdb's copy has only in-frame clones and leaves some out. The sample records 84,000 or so clones, 83% being singletons. The sample comprised peripheral blood. The receptors were gathered from a man older than 75 with active or convalescent COVID-19. Both conserved end residues are part of each CDR3. Each record gives: J gene, V gene, clone size, CDR3 protein. Expanded clones get a size class; other rows say once, few or many, or leave the size out.

J gene: TRBJ1-1; V gene: TRBV30; clone size: .; CDR3 protein: CAWAGTPPGTEAFF
J gene: TRBJ2-7; V gene: TRBV11-3; clone size: .; CDR3 protein: CASSPAGTGIYEQYF
J gene: TRBJ1-2; V gene: TRBV28; clone size: .; CDR3 protein: CASSSYYDRGGENYGYTF
J gene: TRBJ1-4; V gene: TRBV5-1; clone size: .; CDR3 protein: CASSVDRATNEKLFF
J gene: TRBJ1-2; V gene: TRBV9; clone size: .; CDR3 protein: CASSVEGGTGGYTF
J gene: TRBJ2-7; V gene: TRBV18; clone size: .; CDR3 protein: CASSPSRSMNEQYF
J gene: TRBJ1-6; V gene: TRBV19; clone size: .; CDR3 protein: CASSITGINSPLHF
J gene: TRBJ1-1; V gene: TRBV7-8; clone size: .; CDR3 protein: CASSLTGSDTEAFF
J gene: TRBJ1-2; V gene: TRBV5-1; clone size: .; CDR3 protein: CASSLDRGSGYTF
J gene: TRBJ1-1; V gene: TRBV9; clone size: .; CDR3 protein: CASSVVGQNTEAFF
J gene: TRBJ1-1; V gene: TRBV27; clone size: .; CDR3 protein: CASSRMALTEAFF
J gene: TRBJ1-3; V gene: TRBV7-6; clone size: few; CDR3 protein: CASSPSPTGAAGNTIYF
J gene: TRBJ2-1; V gene: TRBV30; clone size: .; CDR3 protein: CAWSGGGYNEQFF
J gene: TRBJ1-1; V gene: TRBV7-2; clone size: few; CDR3 protein: CASKTTGGFTEAFF
J gene: TRBJ1-5; V gene: TRBV29-1; clone size: .; CDR3 protein: CSAAAGGNQPQHF
J gene: TRBJ2-7; V gene: TRBV27; clone size: .; CDR3 protein: CASSPQGLAGQYF
J gene: TRBJ1-1; V gene: TRBV19; clone size: .; CDR3 protein: CASSIPGQGALGEAFF
J gene: TRBJ1-2; V gene: TRBV6-5; clone size: .; CDR3 protein: CASGGVYRVDGYTF
J gene: TRBJ1-4; V gene: TRBV18; clone size: .; CDR3 protein: CASSPPSGQGEKLFF
J gene: TRBJ1-6; V gene: TRBV15; clone size: .; CDR3 protein: CATSRGNRVSSPLHF
J gene: TRBJ1-1; V gene: TRBV6-4; clone size: .; CDR3 protein: CASKRESNTEAFF
J gene: TRBJ2-1; V gene: TRBV20-1; clone size: .; CDR3 protein: CSASKGLAGRYGDEQFF
J gene: TRBJ2-2; V gene: TRBV27; clone size: .; CDR3 protein: CASSLRRVNTGELFF
J gene: TRBJ1-1; V gene: TRBV19; clone size: .; CDR3 protein: CASSAAGQANTEAFF
J gene: TRBJ2-3; V gene: TRBV19; clone size: .; CDR3 protein: CASRGGASSTDTQYF
J gene: TRBJ2-7; V gene: TRBV29-1; clone size: .; CDR3 protein: CSVEGWGRGSYEQYF
J gene: TRBJ1-6; V gene: TRBV29-1; clone size: .; CDR3 protein: CSVAQTGGLYNSPLHF
J gene: TRBJ1-1; V gene: TRBV18; clone size: .; CDR3 protein: CASSPNGGIEAFF
J gene: TRBJ2-7; V gene: TRBV4-2; clone size: .; CDR3 protein: CASSQNAAGVRGEQYF
J gene: TRBJ2-1; V gene: TRBV18; clone size: .; CDR3 protein: CASSGLAEQFF
J gene: TRBJ1-5; V gene: TRBV27; clone size: .; CDR3 protein: CASSSQGARQPQHF